Each of the 25 T cell receptor beta chains below was sequenced from the same sample in a study of Graves' ophthalmopathy and Graves' hyperthyroidism (dated by TCRdb to about 2018). The sample was run on an Illumina HiSeq 2000. TCR beta CDR3 regions were amplified from RNA transcripts for repertoire sequencing. The first round was an RT-PCR using HTBI primers with the Qiagen OneStep RT-PCR kit, and this first round was followed by a second-round multiplex PCR, then size selection and purification. The public reads were reprocessed in TCRdb via fastp at Q25 and MiXCR, keeping in-frame beta chains. Rows merge per CDR3 protein into single entries with the most common DNA and genes. The sample contains over a million distinct CDR3 sequences, less than 45% of them found a single time. Around 10% of the sample lies in the top ten. Material for sequencing was peripheral blood or thyroid tissue (not recorded which). The receptors originated from an adult man with Graves' hyperthyroidism.

This clonotype came up many times. The chain joins TRBV7-9 to TRBJ2-7; TRBD1 matches at 8 bases. Germline assignment: CDR1 SEHNR and CDR2 FQNEAQ (reference sequence). There are 15 residues in the CDR3. With 4 bases clipped from V and 1 base from J, the junction kept 6 bases outside the gene matches. Written as DNA, the CDR3 is TGTGCCAGCAGCTCAAGCCGGGACAGGTCCTACGAGCAGTACTTC. Its translation: CASSSSRDRSYEQYF.

Concerning this clonotype: Just one base apart from a much larger clone, this may be a read error. The V gene is TRBV4-3, the J gene TRBJ1-5; a possible D gene is TRBD1 (5 bases). The CDR3 has 15 amino acids. Germline values: CDR1 LGHNA, CDR2 YSLEER. The germline V and J ends were trimmed by 4 bases and 3 bases, with 13 bases remaining between them. Written as DNA, the CDR3 is TGCGCCAGCAGCCCAGGGTTCAGGGACAATCAGCCCCAGCATTTT. It specifies CASSPGFRDNQPQHF.

Many counts were recorded for this clonotype. The V call is TRBV20-1, the J call TRBJ2-7; 8 bases fit TRBD1. There are 14 residues in the CDR3. CDR1 is DFQATT and CDR2 is SNEGSKA in the germline V gene (reference sequence). The trim removed 2 bases at V and 2 bases at J, leaving 5 bases unmatched. CDR3 sequence: CSARKDRVTYEQYF. The DNA of the CDR3 is TGCAGTGCTAGAAAGGACAGGGTCACCTACGAGCAGTACTTC.

Concerning this clonotype itself: A clone one base away is much larger, so this may be a read error. V usage is TRBV7-9 and J usage is TRBJ1-2; D might be TRBD1 (6 bases). Germline V gene data show CDR1 as SEHNR and CDR2 as FQNEAQ (reference sequence). V was cut by 5 bases and J by 3 bases, with 16 bases left in between. CDR3 length: 15 amino acids. This CDR3 is CASSISAQGHYGYTF. CDR3 bases: TGTGCCAGCAGCATTAGCGCACAGGGCCACTATGGCTACACCTTC.

This clonotype was counted at least ten times. CDR3 residues: CASSLAPETQYF. CDR3 bases: TGTGCCAGCAGCTTAGCGCCGGAGACCCAGTACTTC. The V and J genes are TRBV7-9 and TRBJ2-5; no clear D gene. CDR1 SEHNR and CDR2 FQNEAQ come from the germline V gene (reference sequence). This CDR3 comprises 12 residues. Trimming removed 0 bases at V and 5 bases at J, with 4 bases between.

The V call is TRBV10-2, the J call TRBJ2-7; 7 bases map to TRBD2. Trimming removed 5 bases from V and 4 bases from J; junction bases left unmatched: 11. Per the germline V gene, CDR1 is WSHSY and CDR2 is SAAADI. The CDR3 runs to 15 residues. The CDR3: CASSYAGLVRYEQYF. The DNA of the CDR3 is TGCGCCAGCAGTTACGCCGGACTAGTACGTTACGAGCAGTACTTC.

This clonotype was counted ten times or more. The chain is built from TRBV7-2 and TRBJ2-5; TRBD1 might be the D (6 bases). The CDR3 is made up of 14 amino acids. The germline gives CDR1 SGHTA, CDR2 FQGNSA. The ends were cut back, 8 bases at V and 1 base at J, with 14 bases in the middle. The DNA of the CDR3 is TGTGCCAGCCTAAAAGGGGGTCCCCAAGAGACCCAGTACTTC. Protein product: CASLKGGPQETQYF.

This clonotype was counted ten times or more. The chain employs TRBV10-3 and TRBJ2-7; tentatively, D is TRBD1 (5 bases). CDR1 and CDR2 from the germline V gene are ENHRY and SYGVKD. This CDR3 has 15 residues. V was shortened by 4 bases and J by 1 base, with 14 bases between the two germline ends. The CDR3 here is CAISGQGGISYEQYF. CDR3 nucleotide sequence: TGTGCCATCAGTGGTCAGGGTGGGATTTCCTACGAGCAGTACTTC.

This clonotype was picked up many times. This rearrangement joins TRBV24-1 to TRBJ2-6; D could derive from TRBD1 or TRBD2 (5 bases each). Germline V CDR1 and CDR2: KGHDR, SFDVKD. There are 18 residues in the CDR3. The V end lost 4 bases, the J end lost 0 bases, and 15 bases lay between the germline ends. The CDR3 coding sequence is TGTGCCACCAGTGAGACATCAGGGAGACGCTCTGGGGCCAACGTCCTGACTTTC. This gives the protein CATSETSGRRSGANVLTF.

This clonotype was counted only a few times. The rearrangement uses TRBV28 and TRBJ1-6; D might be TRBD1 (6 bases). Germline V gene data show CDR1 as MDHEN and CDR2 as SYDVKM. V gave up 9 bases and J gave up 9 bases, with 24 bases separating them. The CDR3 is 16 amino acids. CDR3 nucleotide sequence: TGTGCCAGACAGGGATGGAGGTCGTCGTTAGGTTCACCCCTCCACTTT. Its protein is CARQGWRSSLGSPLHF.

The chain couples TRBV2 to TRBJ2-7; TRBD2 matches 10 bases. CDR3 size: 13 residues. Germline assignment: CDR1 SNHLY and CDR2 FYNNEI. The V segment lost 6 bases and the J segment 6 bases; nucleotides outside the gene matches: 5. The CDR3 spells CASSPSGRGEQYF. In DNA, the CDR3 is TGTGCCAGCAGCCCTAGCGGGAGAGGCGAGCAGTACTTC.

The gene calls are TRBV25-1 and TRBJ2-7, with D possibly TRBD2 on 5 matching bases. Deletions cut 5 bases from V and 5 bases from J, with 13 bases between. The CDR3 is 13 amino acids. Per the germline V gene, CDR1 is MGHDK and CDR2 is SYGVNS. The CDR3 region is CASSLSPGDEQYF. CDR3 DNA sequence: TGTGCCAGCAGTTTGTCGCCCGGGGACGAGCAGTACTTC.

Concerning this clonotype itself: A much larger clone lies one base from this, so it may be a read error. J is TRBJ2-5 and V is TRBV2, with D tentatively TRBD1 (5 bases). The germline V gene encodes CDR1 SNHLY and CDR2 FYNNEI. The CDR3 has 16 residues. The CDR3 is CASSAGRGVGQETRYF. CDR3 sequence (DNA): TGTGCCAGCAGCGCCGGACGAGGAGTGGGGCAAGAGACCCGGTACTTC.

Here the CDR3 DNA reads TGTGCCAGCAGAGTCGCCCTAGGGACTAGCAACTCCTACGAGCAGTACTTC. Amino acids: CASRVALGTSNSYEQYF. This chain uses TRBV2 with TRBJ2-7, with TRBD2 matching 9 bases. This CDR3 spans 17 amino acids. V dropped 6 bases and J dropped 0; count of bases not matched to a gene: 12. Germline V lookup: CDR1 SNHLY, CDR2 FYNNEI.

The V gene is TRBV29-1, the J gene TRBJ2-2; 9 nucleotides match TRBD1. The V and J ends lost 7 bases and 4 bases, in that order; junction bases with no gene match: 4. The CDR3 covers 13 residues. Per germline, CDR1 SQVTM and CDR2 ANQGSEA. In nucleotides, the CDR3 is TGCAGCGATACGACAGGGGGCACCGGGGAGCTGTTTTTT. It is translated as CSDTTGGTGELFF.

The chain carries TRBV7-9 and TRBJ2-7; D is perhaps TRBD2 (6 bases). Trimming removed 6 bases from V and 3 bases from J, with 24 bases in between. Germline V lookup: CDR1 SEHNR, CDR2 FQNEAQ (reference sequence). There are 17 residues in the CDR3. The CDR3 loop reads CASSLIPKRDSHYEQYF. The CDR3, as DNA: TGTGCCAGCAGTTTAATACCCAAACGGGACTCCCACTACGAGCAGTACTTC.

In this sample, this clonotype turned up many times. The V call is TRBV6-1, the J call TRBJ1-1, with D uncertain. Germline CDR1 is MNHNS and CDR2 is SASEGT. This CDR3 contains 14 residues. V lost 2 bases to trimming and J lost 3 bases, with 10 bases between them. In DNA, the CDR3 is TGTGCCAGCAGTGAACTATGGGTCGACACTGAAGCTTTCTTT. Translating gives CASSELWVDTEAFF.

This clonotype has just a few counts. The chain combines TRBV12-3 or TRBV12-4 with TRBJ2-2, with 8 bases that match TRBD1. The CDR3 loop spans 16 amino acids. The J segment lost 5 bases and the V segment lost 6 bases, leaving 11 bases of the junction unmatched. The DNA for the CDR3 is TGTGCCAGCAGCCTACTCGACAGGGGATATACCGGGGAGCTGTTTTTT. It specifies CASSLLDRGYTGELFF.

As regards this clonotype: This clone may be a read error of a much larger clone one base away. The chain employs TRBV7-2 and TRBJ2-5; 8 bases agree with TRBD1. Unmatched junction bases numbered 23, after V lost 1 base and J lost 7 bases. Germline assignment: CDR1 SGHTA and CDR2 FQGNSA. There are 20 residues in the CDR3. This chain's CDR3 is CASSLEDGTGRLGGGGTQYF. The CDR3, as DNA: TGTGCCAGCAGCTTAGAAGATGGGACAGGCAGACTGGGGGGTGGGGGGACCCAGTACTTC.

This clonotype occurred many times. CDR3 in amino acids: CSVGQGASYEQYF. The CDR3 bases are TGCAGCGTTGGGCAGGGGGCTTCCTACGAGCAGTACTTC. J is TRBJ2-7 and V is TRBV29-1; 8 bases map to TRBD1. The length of the CDR3 is 13 residues. V gave up 4 bases and J gave up 1 base; unmatched junction bases: 3. The germline gives CDR1 SQVTM, CDR2 ANQGSEA.

This clonotype showed up many times. The chain uses TRBV15 and TRBJ2-7; TRBD1 agrees at 7 bases. V was clipped by 0 bases and J by 4 bases; unmatched bases: 6. The length of the CDR3 is 15 residues. CDR1 and CDR2 from the germline V gene are LNHNV and YYDKDF (reference sequence). The DNA for the CDR3 is TGTGCCACCAGCAGAGAGGGCAGGGGGTCTTACGAGCAGTACTTC. As protein: CATSREGRGSYEQYF.

The chain carries TRBV2 and TRBJ1-5; maybe TRBD1 (6 bases). Looked up from germline, CDR1 is SNHLY and CDR2 is FYNNEI. With 6 bases removed from V and 7 bases from J, the gap between germline ends came to 13 bases. The CDR3 has 13 residues. The CDR3 sequence: CASSATGWQPQHF. CDR3 nucleotide sequence: TGTGCCAGCAGCGCTACAGGGTGGCAGCCCCAGCATTTT. Filled out from reference TRBV2 and TRBJ1-5, the complete variable domain reads EPEVTQTPSHQVTQMGQEVILRCVPISNHLYFYWYRQILGQKVEFLVSFYNNEISEKSEIFDDQFSVERPDGSNFTLKIRSTKLEDSAMYFCASSATGWQPQHFGDGTRLSIL.

As regards this clonotype: This sequence may be a read error, since a much larger clone differs from it by one base. The V call is TRBV12-3 or TRBV12-4, the J call TRBJ1-5; D is uncertain. The CDR3 loop spans 14 amino acids. V was pared by 5 bases and J by 3 bases, with 11 bases between. Here the CDR3 DNA reads TGTGCCAGCAGTATAGTAGGTCCCAATCAGCCCCAGCATTTT. Translating it yields CASSIVGPNQPQHF.

A note on this clonotype: A junction boundary mismatches the germline segment, possibly from a read error. The chain employs TRBV7-9 and TRBJ1-2; D unclear. Per the germline V gene, CDR1 is SEHNR and CDR2 is FQNEAQ (reference sequence). The CDR3 totals 15 residues. The CDR3 bases are TGTACCAGCAGCCTCGTCGGGATAGCAAACTATGGCTACACCTTC. Amino acid sequence: CTSSLVGIANYGYTF.

V gene TRBV7-9 combines with J gene TRBJ2-7; tentative D call: TRBD2 (6 bases). Germline V gives CDR1 SEHNR, CDR2 FQNEAQ (reference sequence). V was cut by 1 base and J by 4 bases, with 17 bases left in between. CDR3 length equals 16 residues. In DNA, the CDR3 is TGTGCCAGCAGCTTAGGGGCGGGGACCTTGATTTACGAGCAGTACTTC. Amino acid sequence: CASSLGAGTLIYEQYF.